The 19 T cell receptor beta chains reported below all come from one sample, sequenced in a study of blood T cell repertoires in COVID-19. Produced via immunoSEQ multiplex PCR; TCRdb's table is partial and in-frame only. Among roughly 150,000 clones, roughly 86% were seen once, and the ten largest hold around 2.5%. Material for sequencing was peripheral blood. These receptors were taken from an elderly woman with COVID-19, enrolled during active disease.

The chain uses TRBV2 and TRBJ2-1, with TRBD1 identical over 9 bases. CDR3 length: 14 residues. The V segment lost 6 bases and the J segment 6 bases; nucleotides outside the gene matches: 6. CDR1 is SNHLY and CDR2 is FYNNEI in the germline V gene. Here the CDR3 DNA reads TGTGCCAGCAGCGGGACAGGGCAACTCAATGAGCAGTTCTTC. Translated: CASSGTGQLNEQFF.

The chain joins TRBV7-2 to TRBJ1-5; no definite D call. Germline CDR1 is SGHTA and CDR2 is FQGNSA. The V end lost 3 bases, the J end lost 3 bases, and 9 bases lay between the germline ends. This CDR3 has 14 residues. The CDR3 DNA reads as TGTGCCAGCAGCTTTGGGCACATCAATCAGCCCCAGCATTTT. Translating it yields CASSFGHINQPQHF.

The rearrangement uses TRBV6-2 or TRBV6-3 and TRBJ1-1; D is unclear. In germline, CDR1 is MNHEY, CDR2 SVGEGT. This CDR3 is built from 14 residues. With 0 bases removed from V and 4 bases from J, the gap between germline ends came to 9 bases. In DNA, the CDR3 is TGTGCCAGCAGTTACTCTCCCGCGGCCACTGAAGCTTTCTTT. Its protein is CASSYSPAATEAFF.

The chain is built from TRBV3-1 (or the pseudogene TRBV3-2) and TRBJ2-1, with 11 bases aligning to TRBD2. The V gene end was trimmed by 1 base and the J gene end by 2 bases; junction bases not matched to a gene: 16. This CDR3 has 21 amino acids. Germline V gene sequence: CDR1 LGHDT, CDR2 YNNKEL (reference sequence). CDR3 sequence reads: CASSQGTGTSGTRRAYNEQFF. Here the CDR3 DNA reads TGTGCCAGCAGCCAAGGAACCGGGACTAGCGGCACCCGTAGGGCCTACAATGAGCAGTTCTTC.

The rearrangement joins TRBV5-1 to TRBJ1-4, with a tentative D call TRBD1 (6 bases). CDR1 and CDR2 (germline): SGHRS, YFSETQ. This CDR3 is 16 amino acids long. The V end was cut by 1 base, the J end by 0 bases, with 10 bases between. CDR3 amino acids: CASSLTGQTTNEKLFF. Here the CDR3 DNA reads TGCGCCAGCAGCTTGACCGGACAGACAACTAATGAAAAACTGTTTTTT.

The rearrangement uses TRBV19 and TRBJ1-2; no definite D call. Germline CDR1 reads LNHDA; CDR2 reads SQIVND (reference sequence). V was cut by 7 bases and J by 4 bases, with 19 bases left in between. The CDR3 runs 15 residues. The CDR3 DNA reads TGTGCCAGTAATCCCTCCGGGCGGGGAGGCTATGGCTACACCTTC. Translation: CASNPSGRGGYGYTF.

This clone appeared a single time. V and J are TRBV10-2 and TRBJ1-6, with D tentatively TRBD1 (6 bases). Trimming left V 5 bases short and J 5 bases short, with 10 bases between. The CDR3 totals 14 residues. Germline CDR1 WSHSY, CDR2 SAAADI. CDR3 in DNA: TGCGCCAGCAGTCCCGGGACAAATAATTCACCCCTCCACTTT. It is translated as CASSPGTNNSPLHF.

V and J are TRBV2 and TRBJ1-1; D gene uncertain. V lost 2 bases, J lost 1 base, and 8 bases lay in between. CDR3 length: 14 residues. The germline V gene has CDR1 SNHLY and CDR2 FYNNEI. The CDR3: CASSERHQNTEAFF. The CDR3 DNA is TGTGCCAGCAGTGAACGACACCAGAACACTGAAGCTTTCTTT. Full variable domain (remainder filled in from reference TRBV2 and TRBJ1-1): EPEVTQTPSHQVTQMGQEVILRCVPISNHLYFYWYRQILGQKVEFLVSFYNNEISEKSEIFDDQFSVERPDGSNFTLKIRSTKLEDSAMYFCASSERHQNTEAFFGQGTRLTVV.

The CDR3 DNA reads as TGTGCCAGCACATCCGGGACTAGCAGCGACCGGTTCTTC. As protein: CASTSGTSSDRFF. This sequence joins TRBV7-8 and TRBJ2-1, with 9 bases identical to TRBD2. The J segment lost 15 bases and the V segment lost 7 bases, leaving 13 bases of the junction unmatched. There are 13 residues in the CDR3. Germline CDR1 and CDR2: SGHVS and FQNEAQ.

The V call is TRBV5-1, the J call TRBJ1-1, with D possibly being TRBD1 (6 bases). Germline CDR1 is SGHRS and CDR2 is YFSETQ. This CDR3 spans 13 amino acids. The ends were cut back, 2 bases at V and 3 bases at J, with 8 bases in the middle. CDR3 DNA sequence: TGCGCCAGCAGCTTCGGACAGTACACTGAAGCTTTCTTT. Protein: CASSFGQYTEAFF.

The chain is built from TRBV18 and TRBJ2-2; TRBD2 is a possible D gene (6 bases). CDR1 is KGHSH and CDR2 is LQKENI in the germline V gene. V lost 3 bases and J 3 bases, leaving 14 bases between the germline ends. CDR3 length: 16 amino acids. Here the CDR3 DNA reads TGTGCCAGCTCACCCCGACTAGATGGGGACACCGGGGAGCTGTTTTTT. This encodes CASSPRLDGDTGELFF.

This clone occurred once. The J gene is TRBJ2-7, the V gene TRBV28, with D possibly TRBD2 on 5 matching bases. This CDR3 has 13 amino acids. Per germline, CDR1 MDHEN and CDR2 SYDVKM. The CDR3 DNA reads TGTACTACGAGGGTGCCGGCCTCCCTCGAGCAGTACTTC. Residues: CTTRVPASLEQYF.

The table lists this clone with a few counts. This chain links TRBV6-6 with TRBJ1-6, with D tentatively TRBD1 (6 bases). Germline V gene data show CDR1 as MNHNY and CDR2 as SVGAGI (reference sequence). V was trimmed by 2 bases and J by 5 bases, leaving 10 bases between them. The CDR3 totals 15 residues. The CDR3 DNA reads TGTGCCAGCAGTTACCGCAGGGACAATAATTCACCCCTCCACTTT. Translating it yields CASSYRRDNNSPLHF.

The chain carries TRBV9 and TRBJ2-1, with D perhaps TRBD1 (5 bases). Germline CDR1 SGDLS, CDR2 YYNGEE. V shed 0 bases and J shed 8 bases, with 15 bases lying between them. The CDR3 is 15 residues long. DNA for the CDR3: TGTGCCAGCAGCGTAGGTCTCGGCCAGGGCGATGAGCAGTTCTTC. Encoded protein: CASSVGLGQGDEQFF.

This sequence joins TRBV6-5 and TRBJ2-1, with D maybe TRBD2 (6 bases). This CDR3 is 14 amino acids long. Germline assignment: CDR1 MNHEY and CDR2 SVGAGI. V was shortened by 8 bases and J by 1 base, with 12 bases between the two germline ends. For the CDR3, the DNA is TGTGCCAGCGGAATAGCGGAGTCCTACAATGAGCAGTTCTTC. Its protein product is CASGIAESYNEQFF.

The V and J genes are TRBV29-1 and TRBJ2-3, with TRBD2 identical over 8 bases. J lost 4 bases, V lost 6 bases, and 6 bases had no gene match. CDR1 is SQVTM and CDR2 is ANQGSEA in the germline V gene. The CDR3 covers 13 residues. CDR3 in amino acids: CSVSGGRADTQYF. The DNA of the CDR3 is TGCAGCGTCTCGGGAGGGCGGGCAGATACGCAGTATTTT.

This sequence joins TRBV5-1 and TRBJ1-3; D remains ambiguous. Germline-derived CDR1 and CDR2 are SGHRS and YFSETQ. The length of the CDR3 is 17 residues. The V end lost 0 bases, the J end lost 4 bases, and 17 bases lay between the germline ends. As DNA, the CDR3 is TGCGCCAGCAGCTTGGGAAGTAGTAGATCTGCGGGAAACACCATATATTTT. Residues: CASSLGSSRSAGNTIYF.

J is TRBJ2-1 and V is TRBV29-1; D not resolved. V was trimmed by 2 bases and J by 6 bases, leaving 5 bases between them. Germline CDR1 reads SQVTM; CDR2 reads ANQGSEA. CDR3 size: 11 residues. This chain's CDR3 is CSVESGNEQFF. The CDR3 DNA follows: TGCAGCGTTGAATCGGGCAATGAGCAGTTCTTC.

V and J are TRBV29-1 and TRBJ1-1; 8 nucleotides align to TRBD1. Trimming at V came to 5 bases and at J to 4 bases, leaving 9 bases not matched to a gene. The CDR3 covers 14 residues. CDR1 and CDR2 from the germline V gene are SQVTM and ANQGSEA. DNA for the CDR3: TGCAGCGTTAGAGCCCAGGGGGCTGGCACTGAAGCTTTCTTT. It translates to CSVRAQGAGTEAFF.